Here is one T cell receptor (beta chain) with its context. Its antigen is as yet unknown. The data were taken from a study of shared clonotypes between healthy human individuals. Study-level results: Clonotypes shared by all four donors outscored non-shared clonotypes in generation probability. Naive subsets typically showed greater estimated richness than memory subsets. Large sequencing depth failed to make sorted-subset sequencing complete, rarefaction showed. Donors were few, which limited the genetic and exposure-history diversity represented.

Clones were read by immunoSEQ multiplex PCR, and TCRdb kept only the in-frame ones, dropping some. The sample lists hundreds of thousands of clones, more than 95% occurring once. The germline CDR1 and CDR2 sequences are SQVTM and ANQGSEA. This CDR3 comprises 15 residues. Trimming removed 3 bases from V and 5 bases from J; junction bases left unmatched: 7. This TCR came from a woman in her twenties or thirties in good health. The rearrangement links TRBV29-1 to TRBJ2-2; 9 bases fit TRBD2. The sample consisted of naive CD4+ T cells sorted from blood. Subset specified: CD45RA+ positively selected. The CDR3 spells CSVDIRAGGTGELFF. The DNA for the CDR3 is TGCAGCGTTGATATTAGAGCGGGAGGTACCGGGGAGCTGTTTTTT.